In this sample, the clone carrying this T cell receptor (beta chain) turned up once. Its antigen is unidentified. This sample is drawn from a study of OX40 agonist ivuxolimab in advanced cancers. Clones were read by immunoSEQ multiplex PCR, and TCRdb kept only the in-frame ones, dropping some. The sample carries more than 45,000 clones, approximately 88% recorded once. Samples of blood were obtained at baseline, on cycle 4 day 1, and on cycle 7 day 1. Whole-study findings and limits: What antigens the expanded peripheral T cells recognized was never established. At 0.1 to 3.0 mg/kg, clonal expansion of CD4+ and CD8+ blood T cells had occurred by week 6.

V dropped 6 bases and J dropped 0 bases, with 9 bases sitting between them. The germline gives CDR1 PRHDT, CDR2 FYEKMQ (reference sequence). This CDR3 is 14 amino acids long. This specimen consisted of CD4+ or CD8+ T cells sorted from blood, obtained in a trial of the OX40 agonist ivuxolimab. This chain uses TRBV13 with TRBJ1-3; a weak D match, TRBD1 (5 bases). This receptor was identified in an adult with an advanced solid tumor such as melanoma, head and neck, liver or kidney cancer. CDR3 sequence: CASRRTSSGNTIYF. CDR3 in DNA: TGTGCCAGCAGAAGGACAAGCTCTGGAAACACCATATATTTT.